The 27 T cell receptor beta chains in this list originate from one sample, sequenced in a study of a mutant IDH1 vaccine in newly diagnosed glioma. Their specific antigens are unknown. Time point described: week 5, during vaccination. The investigators gave 300 ug of mutant IDH1 20-mer peptide in each vaccine dose, together with topical imiquimod. This table comes from immunoSEQ multiplex PCR, and its TCRdb copy is limited to in-frame clones, with some not included. The table records about 53,000 clones, roughly 80% of them present only once. The sequences come from PBMCs, collected from a glioma patient whose treatment included an IDH1 peptide vaccine. These receptors were obtained from a woman aged 18-35 years with glioma. Some clones in this sample may be carry-over from other donors' samples.

This clone was picked up one time. In nucleotides, the CDR3 is TGTGCCAGCAGCTGGGACAGAAACTACGAGCAGTACTTC. Translation gives CASSWDRNYEQYF. V is TRBV7-8 and J is TRBJ2-7; TRBD1 matches at 7 bases. The length of the CDR3 is 13 residues. V gave up 4 bases and J gave up 3 bases; unmatched junction bases: 3. The germline V gene has CDR1 SGHVS and CDR2 FQNEAQ.

The gene calls are TRBV6-4 and TRBJ1-5, with TRBD1 matching 7 bases. J lost 10 bases, V lost 3 bases, and 9 bases had no gene match. The length of the CDR3 is 14 residues. In germline, CDR1 is MRHNA, CDR2 SNTAGT. Here the CDR3 reads CASSERQGVQPQHF. DNA of the CDR3: TGTGCCAGCAGTGAACGGCAGGGGGTTCAACCCCAGCATTTT.

V usage is TRBV14 and J usage is TRBJ2-1; 8 nucleotides line up with TRBD2. The CDR3 is 15 residues long. The V and J ends lost 1 base and 8 bases, in that order; junction bases with no gene match: 7. Germline lookup yields CDR1 SGHDN and CDR2 FVKESK. DNA of the CDR3: TGTGCCAGCAGCCAAGTTAGCGGGGCTATGTATGAGCAGTTCTTC. Translated: CASSQVSGAMYEQFF.

This chain uses TRBV11-3 with TRBJ2-2; 7 nucleotides line up with TRBD2. The CDR3 consists of 16 residues. The germline V gene has CDR1 SGHNT and CDR2 YENEEA. The trim removed 2 bases at V and 2 bases at J, leaving 5 bases unmatched. Here the CDR3 DNA reads TGTGCCAGCAGCTTACTGGGAGGGCCTAACACCGGGGAGCTGTTTTTT. It is translated as CASSLLGGPNTGELFF.

In its sample, this clone was seen once. The chain has TRBV10-3 and TRBJ1-5, with a possible D match to TRBD1 (6 bases). The CDR3 covers 13 residues. Trimming stripped 8 bases from V and 6 bases from J, with 14 bases between. Germline values: CDR1 ENHRY, CDR2 SYGVKD. The CDR3 region is CAIRATGAQPQHF. DNA for the CDR3: TGTGCCATCCGTGCTACGGGGGCTCAGCCCCAGCATTTT.

This chain links TRBV28 with TRBJ2-7; 8 positions match TRBD2. Germline V gene data show CDR1 as MDHEN and CDR2 as SYDVKM. This CDR3 is 16 amino acids long. Trimming removed 7 bases from V and 2 bases from J; junction bases left unmatched: 13. CDR3 region: CASTLRFSGVPYEQYF. The CDR3 DNA reads TGTGCCAGCACCCTCAGATTTAGCGGGGTTCCCTACGAGCAGTACTTC. Variable domain in full (rest from reference TRBV28 and TRBJ2-7): DVKVTQSSRYLVKRTGEKVFLECVQDMDHENMFWYRQDPGLGLRLIYFSYDVKMKEKGDIPEGYSVSREKKERFSLILESASTNQTSMYLCASTLRFSGVPYEQYFGPGTRLTVT.

CDR3 sequence: CASSETGSSNQPQHF. The CDR3 DNA sequence: TGTGCCAGCAGTGAAACAGGGTCCAGCAATCAGCCCCAGCATTTT. This chain joins TRBV25-1 and TRBJ1-5; a possible D gene is TRBD1 (6 bases). Germline V gene sequence: CDR1 MGHDK, CDR2 SYGVNS. The CDR3 consists of 15 residues. V lost 2 bases and J 1 base, leaving 9 bases between the germline ends.

This clone has a single count. The rearrangement links TRBV6-6 to TRBJ2-7; TRBD1 agrees at 8 bases. CDR1 is MNHNY, CDR2 SVGAGI, per germline (reference sequence). The CDR3 contains 13 residues. V gave up 6 bases and J gave up 5 bases; unmatched junction bases: 6. CDR3 loop: CASRQGAFDEQYF. The CDR3 nucleotides are TGTGCCAGCAGGCAGGGGGCTTTCGACGAGCAGTACTTC.

The V call is TRBV2, the J call TRBJ1-1; D might be TRBD1 (5 bases). The CDR3 is made up of 15 amino acids. Germline CDR1 SNHLY, CDR2 FYNNEI. The ends were cut back, 0 bases at V and 4 bases at J, with 12 bases in the middle. CDR3 nucleotides: TGTGCCAGCAGTGAAGCGCTTGGGGGATTCACTGAAGCTTTCTTT. Translating gives CASSEALGGFTEAFF.

This clone was detected only once. The chain couples TRBV14 to TRBJ2-7; D may correspond to TRBD1 or TRBD2 (5 bases each). The germline V gene has CDR1 SGHDN and CDR2 FVKESK. The CDR3 totals 14 residues. Between the trimmed V and J ends, which lost 5 bases and 0 bases, there was a span of 11 bases. CDR3 sequence (DNA): TGTGCCAGCAGCTTTGGGGGAAGCTCCTACGAGCAGTACTTC. Amino acid sequence: CASSFGGSSYEQYF.

The CDR3 spells CASSPGQLKGYTF. The CDR3 nucleotides read TGTGCCAGCAGCCCGGGACAGCTCAAGGGCTACACCTTC. The chain combines TRBV7-2 with TRBJ1-2, with 7 positions matching TRBD1. The germline V gene has CDR1 SGHTA and CDR2 FQGNSA. The CDR3 has 13 amino acids. The V gene end was trimmed by 5 bases and the J gene end by 8 bases; junction bases not matched to a gene: 8. The full variable domain, rest sourced from reference TRBV7-2 and TRBJ1-2, is GAGVSQSPSNKVTEKGKDVELRCDPISGHTALYWYRQSLGQGLEFLIYFQGNSAPDKSGLPSDRFSAERTGGSVSTLTIQRTQQEDSAVYLCASSPGQLKGYTFGSGTRLTVV.

The CDR3 loop reads CASSQEGGVDYEQYF. The CDR3 nucleotides read TGTGCCAGCAGCCAAGAGGGGGGGGTGGACTACGAGCAGTACTTC. The chain is built from TRBV4-2 and TRBJ2-7; the match to TRBD2 covers 7 bases. J was trimmed by 3 bases and V by 0 bases; bases with no gene match: 5. Germline V gene sequence: CDR1 LGHNA, CDR2 YNFKEQ. The CDR3 is made up of 15 amino acids.

J is TRBJ2-7 and V is TRBV13, with 7 bases fitting TRBD1. Germline trimming cut 0 bases from V and 1 base from J; bases unmatched to any gene: 3. This CDR3 contains 15 residues. Per the germline V gene, CDR1 is PRHDT and CDR2 is FYEKMQ (reference sequence). CDR3 loop: CASSLGQGWSYEQYF. In nucleotides, the CDR3 is TGTGCCAGCAGCTTAGGACAGGGGTGGTCCTACGAGCAGTACTTC.

The V gene is TRBV7-2, the J gene TRBJ2-4, with D perhaps assigned TRBD1 or TRBD2 (5 bases each). The CDR3 has 15 residues. The germline CDR1 and CDR2 sequences are SGHTA and FQGNSA. V lost 1 base to trimming and J lost 0 bases, with 7 bases between them. CDR3 nucleotide sequence: TGTGCCAGCAGCTTAGGGGGGACAGCCAAAAACATTCAGTACTTC. Protein product: CASSLGGTAKNIQYF.

The chain joins TRBV6-6 to TRBJ2-7, with D perhaps being TRBD1 or TRBD2 (5 bases each). The CDR3 is made up of 11 amino acids. The germline gives CDR1 MNHNY, CDR2 SVGAGI (reference sequence). Between the trimmed V and J ends, which lost 4 bases and 7 bases, there was a span of 8 bases. DNA for the CDR3: TGTGCCAGCAGTTGGGGGAGAGAGCAGTACTTC. Protein product: CASSWGREQYF.

The chain employs TRBV18 and TRBJ2-1; 7 positions agree with TRBD1. This CDR3 spans 11 amino acids. CDR1 is KGHSH and CDR2 is LQKENI in the germline V gene. Trimming at V came to 3 bases and at J to 10 bases, leaving 0 bases not matched to a gene. The CDR3 region has the DNA TGTGCCAGCTCACCGACAGGGGAGCAGTTCTTC. Protein: CASSPTGEQFF.

The chain couples TRBV5-8 to TRBJ1-1; D is uncertain. This CDR3 is built from 14 residues. Between the trimmed V and J ends, which lost 6 bases and 3 bases, there was a span of 15 bases. The germline V gene encodes CDR1 SGHTS and CDR2 YDEGEE. Here the CDR3 DNA reads TGTGCCAGCACCCCCTCCTCGCGGTACACTGAAGCTTTCTTT. It translates to CASTPSSRYTEAFF.

The chain employs TRBV10-2 and TRBJ2-2; D perhaps matches TRBD2 (5 bases). Trimming left V 10 bases short and J 9 bases short, with 15 bases between. There are 12 residues in the CDR3. Per germline, CDR1 WSHSY and CDR2 SAAADI. CDR3 residues: CATEGSPRELFF. The CDR3 nucleotides are TGCGCCACCGAGGGTAGTCCCCGGGAGCTGTTTTTT.

The chain is built from TRBV10-3 and TRBJ2-3; TRBD2 aligns across 7 bases. V lost 6 bases and J lost 0; bases outside the gene matches: 9. CDR3 length equals 16 residues. CDR1 and CDR2 from the germline V gene are ENHRY and SYGVKD. The CDR3 bases are TGTGCCATCAGGCCATCTAGCGGAGCTAGCACAGATACGCAGTATTTT. It yields the protein CAIRPSSGASTDTQYF.

The rearrangement joins TRBV4-3 to TRBJ2-1; weak D call: TRBD1 (5 bases). Trimming stripped 1 base from V and 11 bases from J, with 9 bases between. The CDR3 totals 12 residues. The germline gives CDR1 LGHNA, CDR2 YSLEER. The CDR3 loop reads CASSQGQGQQFF. The CDR3 DNA sequence: TGCGCCAGCAGCCAAGGGCAGGGTCAGCAGTTCTTC.

The rearrangement uses TRBV5-1 and TRBJ1-4, with unresolved D. The V gene's germline CDR1 is SGHRS and CDR2 YFSETQ. The ends were cut back, 0 bases at V and 0 bases at J, with 6 bases in the middle. The CDR3 contains 15 residues. CDR3 loop: CASSLGSATNEKLFF. The CDR3 nucleotides read TGCGCCAGCAGCTTGGGGTCTGCAACTAATGAAAAACTGTTTTTT.

The CDR3 DNA reads as TGTGCCAGCAGCTCCACAGAGAACACTGAAGCTTTCTTT. Translation gives CASSSTENTEAFF. The chain uses TRBV7-9 and TRBJ1-1; D not resolved. Trimming took off 4 bases at V and 1 base at J, with 7 bases between the two ends. Per the germline V gene, CDR1 is SEHNR and CDR2 is FQNEAQ (reference sequence). This CDR3 is 13 amino acids long.

The chain is built from TRBV19 and TRBJ1-5; D gene ambiguous. The CDR3 contains 14 residues. V was pared by 0 bases and J by 0 bases, with 3 bases between. Germline assignment: CDR1 LNHDA and CDR2 SQIVND (reference sequence). As DNA, the CDR3 is TGTGCCAGTAGTATAGAATATAGCAATCAGCCCCAGCATTTT. Encoded protein: CASSIEYSNQPQHF.

The rearrangement uses TRBV7-2 and TRBJ1-1, with D possibly being TRBD1 (6 bases). The ends were cut back, 6 bases at V and 3 bases at J, with 14 bases in the middle. The CDR3 has 14 residues. From germline, CDR1 is SGHTA and CDR2 FQGNSA. The CDR3 DNA reads TGTGCCAGCAGTCCGATGGGGGCGCACACTGAAGCTTTCTTT. Protein: CASSPMGAHTEAFF.

Comment on this clone: This sample also contains other DNA sequences that code for the same CDR3. V is TRBV6-5 and J is TRBJ1-1; D perhaps matches TRBD1 (6 bases). V was pared by 2 bases and J by 5 bases, with 12 bases between. This CDR3 contains 14 residues. Germline loops: CDR1 MNHEY, CDR2 SVGAGI. The CDR3 protein is CASSYARGNTEAFF. In nucleotides, the CDR3 is TGTGCCAGCAGTTACGCGAGGGGGAATACTGAAGCTTTCTTT.

This clone was detected only a few times. The CDR3 sequence is CSVGGMNTEAFF. The CDR3 DNA is TGCAGCGTTGGGGGCATGAACACTGAAGCTTTCTTT. The V and J genes are TRBV29-1 and TRBJ1-1; weak D call: TRBD1 (5 bases). The CDR3 contains 12 residues. Trimming pared 4 bases from V and 0 bases from J, leaving 6 bases between. Germline CDR1 and CDR2: SQVTM and ANQGSEA.

The J gene is TRBJ2-7, the V gene TRBV27, with TRBD2 matching 7 bases. Germline loops: CDR1 MNHEY, CDR2 SMNVEV (reference sequence). There are 15 residues in the CDR3. The V gene end was trimmed by 6 bases and the J gene end by 1 base; junction bases not matched to a gene: 9. CDR3 bases: TGTGCCAGCAGACCGCTATGGGGGGGGTCCTACGAGCAGTACTTC. It encodes CASRPLWGGSYEQYF.